A selection of T cell receptor beta chains follows, all from one sample in a study of T cell repertoires in cytomegalovirus infection. These receptors are not linked to any known antigen. TCRdb fed the reads into MiXCR, producing one record per CDR3 protein. The sample shows 300,000 to 400,000 distinct CDR3 sequences, roughly 28% of them seen only once. Source: cultured PBMCs, taken from culture after CMV antigen stimulation. The receptor source for this set is a human donor in good health (CMV status not recorded). Some clones in this sample may be carry-over from other donors' samples. The CDR3 runs from the conserved cysteine through the conserved F or W. Fields, in order: V gene, J gene, CDR3 protein.

V gene: TRBV7-8
J gene: TRBJ1-5
CDR3 protein: CASSTRELHQPQHF

V gene: TRBV7-2
J gene: TRBJ1-4
CDR3 protein: CASSLGDSGEKLFF

V gene: TRBV13
J gene: TRBJ2-2
CDR3 protein: CASSPRDGYTGELFF

V gene: TRBV5-1
J gene: TRBJ2-5
CDR3 protein: CASSYTLQETQYF

V gene: TRBV7-4
J gene: TRBJ1-2
CDR3 protein: CASSPWDRGYGYTF

V gene: TRBV12-3/TRBV12-4
J gene: TRBJ1-1
CDR3 protein: CASSFGSGTEAFF

V gene: TRBV6-1
J gene: TRBJ2-7
CDR3 protein: CASSEALRGGYEQYF

V gene: TRBV7-6
J gene: TRBJ1-4
CDR3 protein: CASSFGRLRTPRRESNEKLFF

V gene: TRBV12-3/TRBV12-4
J gene: TRBJ2-7
CDR3 protein: CASASFWPNPYEQYF

V gene: TRBV20-1
J gene: TRBJ2-2
CDR3 protein: CSATGTSGSGIGELFF

V gene: TRBV20-1
J gene: TRBJ2-5
CDR3 protein: CSARAIGQRIGETQYF

V gene: TRBV7-3
J gene: TRBJ1-1
CDR3 protein: CASSLSRDSEAFF

V gene: TRBV11-2
J gene: TRBJ2-7
CDR3 protein: CASSLGPQGYEQYF

V gene: TRBV7-8
J gene: TRBJ2-5
CDR3 protein: CASSLLQGQIQETQYF

V gene: TRBV20-1
J gene: TRBJ1-5
CDR3 protein: CSAGGQGSNQPQHF

V gene: TRBV19
J gene: TRBJ1-5
CDR3 protein: CASQGQGRQPQHF

V gene: TRBV29-1
J gene: TRBJ2-7
CDR3 protein: CSVDKGTGSYEQYF

V gene: TRBV5-1
J gene: TRBJ1-6
CDR3 protein: CASSLQGARSPLHF

V gene: TRBV20-1
J gene: TRBJ2-1
CDR3 protein: CSARNLAGVYNEQFF

V gene: TRBV7-8
J gene: TRBJ2-7
CDR3 protein: CASSLEGHYEQYF

V gene: TRBV7-2
J gene: TRBJ2-7
CDR3 protein: CASSPPETRSYEQYF

V gene: TRBV27
J gene: TRBJ2-7
CDR3 protein: CASSFGTLRGYEQYF

V gene: TRBV24-1
J gene: TRBJ2-2
CDR3 protein: CATSDRKRIKTGGGTGELFF

V gene: TRBV20-1
J gene: TRBJ2-5
CDR3 protein: CSATGTSGNQETQYF

V gene: TRBV25-1
J gene: TRBJ1-3
CDR3 protein: CASSESGYENTIYF

V gene: TRBV7-9
J gene: TRBJ2-4
CDR3 protein: CASSLGMGQTYPKNIQYF

V gene: TRBV4-1
J gene: TRBJ1-1
CDR3 protein: CASSPIGNGFAFF

V gene: TRBV28
J gene: TRBJ2-1
CDR3 protein: CASSLRLAGGPPYNEQFF

V gene: TRBV12-3/TRBV12-4
J gene: TRBJ2-5
CDR3 protein: CASSLNGGEETQYF

V gene: TRBV7-2
J gene: TRBJ1-1
CDR3 protein: CASSPSRDRVSEAFF

V gene: TRBV2
J gene: TRBJ2-1
CDR3 protein: CASKKGLAKYNEQFF

V gene: TRBV12-5
J gene: TRBJ2-3
CDR3 protein: CASGLGAVRSTDTQYF

V gene: TRBV28
J gene: TRBJ2-1
CDR3 protein: CASSHGRLDPYNEQFF

V gene: TRBV20-1
J gene: TRBJ1-1
CDR3 protein: CSAKPGGAEAFF

V gene: TRBV5-5
J gene: TRBJ2-6
CDR3 protein: CASSMTGSGANVLTF

V gene: TRBV28
J gene: TRBJ1-5
CDR3 protein: CASSRPLESTQPQHF

V gene: TRBV20-1
J gene: TRBJ1-1
CDR3 protein: CSASNRGQVDTEAFF

V gene: TRBV12-3/TRBV12-4
J gene: TRBJ1-1
CDR3 protein: CASSLWVRGLNTEAFF

V gene: TRBV20-1
J gene: TRBJ2-1
CDR3 protein: CSARLPGAYNEQFF

V gene: TRBV28
J gene: TRBJ1-4
CDR3 protein: CASSFGDRGEKLFF

V gene: TRBV29-1
J gene: TRBJ2-1
CDR3 protein: CSVKSGTDYNEQFF

V gene: TRBV29-1
J gene: TRBJ2-1
CDR3 protein: CSGTRDTRSYNEQFF